This T cell receptor beta chain is drawn from a study of PD-1 blockade in classical Hodgkin lymphoma. About the research overall: The patients were dosed with nivolumab 3 mg/kg, infused intravenously every 2 weeks.

Every patient had relapsed following autologous stem cell transplantation, and cohorts differed in brentuximab vedotin exposure. Under best response, outcomes were complete response, partial response or progressive disease. Using immunoSEQ multiplex PCR, the repertoire was profiled, and TCRdb retains in-frame clones only, with some absent. This table has approximately 84,000 clones, about nine tenths appearing once. Study observations and caveats: Still unresolved is the cause of the repertoire differences, which may be disease activity or prior therapy. A significant rise in TCR diversity by C4D1 was seen for CD4+ but not CD8+ cells.

As to this clone: Its antigen remains unidentified.

J lost 8 bases, V lost 4 bases, and 7 bases had no gene match. This CDR3 is 14 amino acids long. The germline V gene encodes CDR1 MRHNA and CDR2 SNTAGT. This specimen consisted of peripheral blood mononuclear cells (PBMCs), obtained at baseline. The chain employs TRBV6-4 and TRBJ2-1; TRBD2 agrees at 8 bases. This sequence was found in a human donor with classical Hodgkin lymphoma. CDR3: CASSVSGGTDEQFF. In DNA, the CDR3 is TGTGCCAGCAGTGTGTCGGGAGGGACTGATGAGCAGTTCTTC.